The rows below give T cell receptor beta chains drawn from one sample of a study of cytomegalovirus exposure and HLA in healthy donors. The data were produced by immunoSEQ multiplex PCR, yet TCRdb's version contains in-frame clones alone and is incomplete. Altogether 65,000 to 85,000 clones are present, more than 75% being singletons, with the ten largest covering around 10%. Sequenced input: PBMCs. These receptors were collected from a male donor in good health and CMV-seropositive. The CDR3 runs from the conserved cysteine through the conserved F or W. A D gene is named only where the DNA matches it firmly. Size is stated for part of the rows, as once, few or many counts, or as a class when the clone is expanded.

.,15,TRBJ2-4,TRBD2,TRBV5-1,TGCGCCAGCAGCTTATGGCGGGGGGGAAAAAACATTCAGTACTTC,CASSLWRGGKNIQYF
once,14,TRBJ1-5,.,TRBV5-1,TGCGCCAGCAGCTTGGGGGACTCCCATCAGCCCCAGCATTTT,CASSLGDSHQPQHF
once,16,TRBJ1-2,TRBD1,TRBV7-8,TGTGCCAGCAGCCCGCGACAGGGGGCGGCGGTGTATGGCTACACCTTC,CASSPRQGAAVYGYTF
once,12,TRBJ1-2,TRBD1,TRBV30,TGTGCCCTTTCGACAGGGGGCCTTGGCTACACCTTC,CALSTGGLGYTF
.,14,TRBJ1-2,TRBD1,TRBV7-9,TGTGCCAGCAGCGCACCCCGGACAGGGGATGGCTACACCTTC,CASSAPRTGDGYTF
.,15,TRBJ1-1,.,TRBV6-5,TGTGCCAGCAGTTACGGGGGACAATGGAACACTGAAGCTTTCTTT,CASSYGGQWNTEAFF
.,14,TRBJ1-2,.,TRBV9,TGTGCCAGCAGCGTAGCGGCAGGGAGGAATGGCTACACCTTC,CASSVAAGRNGYTF
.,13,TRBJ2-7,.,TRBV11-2,TGTGCCAGCAGCTTACAGACTAGCTACGAGCAGTACTTC,CASSLQTSYEQYF
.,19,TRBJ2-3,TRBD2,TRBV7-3,TGTGCCAGCAGCTTAACAGGTCCAGCGGGAGGAATAGGCACAGATACGCAGTATTTT,CASSLTGPAGGIGTDTQYF
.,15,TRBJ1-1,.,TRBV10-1,TGCGCCAGCAGTGAGTTTCCAACCGGGAGCACTGAAGCTTTCTTT,CASSEFPTGSTEAFF
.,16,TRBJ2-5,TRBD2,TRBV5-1,TGCGCCAGCAGCTTGGGGGGACTAGCGGGACAAGAGACCCAGTACTTC,CASSLGGLAGQETQYF
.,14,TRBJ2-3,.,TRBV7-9,TGTGCCAGCAGCTTAGCGCAGGGGATAGATACGCAGTATTTT,CASSLAQGIDTQYF
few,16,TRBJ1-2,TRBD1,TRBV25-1,TGTGCCAGCAGTGAACGGGGGACAGGGGGATACTATGGCTACACCTTC,CASSERGTGGYYGYTF
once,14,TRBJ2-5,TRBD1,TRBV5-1,TGCGCCAGCTCCGGGACAGGGCACCAAGAGACCCAGTACTTC,CASSGTGHQETQYF
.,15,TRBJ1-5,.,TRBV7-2,TGTGCCAGCAGCTTCTCAGGGATTGGCAATCAGCCCCAGCATTTT,CASSFSGIGNQPQHF
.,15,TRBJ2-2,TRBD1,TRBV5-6,TGTGCCAGCAGCTTGAGTGACAGGGGCACCGGGGAGCTGTTTTTT,CASSLSDRGTGELFF
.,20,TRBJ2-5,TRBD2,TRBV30,TGTGCCTGGAGTGTACGGCCGAGGGGGACTAGCGGGAGACTCCAAGAGACCCAGTACTTC,CAWSVRPRGTSGRLQETQYF
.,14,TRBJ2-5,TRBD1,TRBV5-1,TGCGCCAGCAGCTTGGATGGACAGGGAGGGACCCAGTACTTC,CASSLDGQGGTQYF
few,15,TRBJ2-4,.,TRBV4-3,TGCGCCAGCAGCCTCGACAGTAAGGCCAAAAACATTCAGTACTTC,CASSLDSKAKNIQYF
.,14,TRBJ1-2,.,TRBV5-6,TGTGCCAGCAGCTTGGTAGTACAGACCAGAGGCTACACCTTC,CASSLVVQTRGYTF
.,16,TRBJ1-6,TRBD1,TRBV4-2,TGTGCCAGCAGCGCTCAGGGCACAGGGGGCAATTCACCCCTCCACTTT,CASSAQGTGGNSPLHF
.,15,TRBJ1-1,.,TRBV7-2,TGTGCCAGCAGCTTAGTTAACGACAAGAACACTGAAGCTTTCTTT,CASSLVNDKNTEAFF
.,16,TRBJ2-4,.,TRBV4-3,TGCGCCAGCAGCCAAGAAACAGCCAGGGGAATTGACATTCAGTACTTC,CASSQETARGIDIQYF
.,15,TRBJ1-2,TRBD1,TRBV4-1,TGCGCCAGCAGCTTCGGACAGGGCTATAACTATGGCTACACCTTC,CASSFGQGYNYGYTF
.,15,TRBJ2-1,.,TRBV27,TGTGCCAGCAGGCGTGCGGCCTTTTCCTACAATGAGCAGTTCTTC,CASRRAAFSYNEQFF
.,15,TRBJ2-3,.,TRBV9,TGTGCCAGCAGCGTATGGAGCGCGTTCACAGATACGCAGTATTTT,CASSVWSAFTDTQYF
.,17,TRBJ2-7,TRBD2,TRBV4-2,TGTGCCAGCAGCCAAGAGTCGGCTAGCGGGAGCTCCTACGAGCAGTACTTC,CASSQESASGSSYEQYF
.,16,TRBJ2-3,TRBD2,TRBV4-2,TGTGCCAGCAGCCAATCAGGTAGCGGGGGGTCAGATACGCAGTATTTT,CASSQSGSGGSDTQYF
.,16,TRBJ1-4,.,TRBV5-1,TGCGCCAGCAGCCCCTCGGGGGGGGCGAATAATGAAAAACTGTTTTTT,CASSPSGGANNEKLFF
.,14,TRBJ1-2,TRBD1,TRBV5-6,TGTGCCAGCAGCTCAGGGGGCGGAAACTATGGCTACACCTTC,CASSSGGGNYGYTF
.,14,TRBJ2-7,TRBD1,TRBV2,TGTGCCAGCAGTGTTACAGGGGGTGCCCACGAGCAGTACTTC,CASSVTGGAHEQYF
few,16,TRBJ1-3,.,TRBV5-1,TGCGCCAGCAGCTTGGGACAGGAGAGCTCTGGAAACACCATATATTTT,CASSLGQESSGNTIYF
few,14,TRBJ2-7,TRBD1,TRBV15,TGTGCCACCAGCGGCCGGGACAGGGCCGACGAGCAGTACTTC,CATSGRDRADEQYF
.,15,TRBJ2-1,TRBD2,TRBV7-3,TGTGCCAGCAGCTTAAGCGGGAGGGCCAGGGATGAGCAGTTCTTC,CASSLSGRARDEQFF
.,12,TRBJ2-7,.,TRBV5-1,TGCGCCAGCAGCCCTACTTTCTACGAGCAGTACTTC,CASSPTFYEQYF
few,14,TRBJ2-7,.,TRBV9,TGTGCCAGCAGCGTAGCCAGCGACTCCTACGAGCAGTACTTC,CASSVASDSYEQYF
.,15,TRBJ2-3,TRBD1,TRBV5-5,TGTGCCAGCAGCTTGGGACAGGGGAGCACAGATACGCAGTATTTT,CASSLGQGSTDTQYF
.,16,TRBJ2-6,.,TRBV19,TGTGCCAGTAGTAGCCAGGGGAACTCTGGGGCCAACGTCCTGACTTTC,CASSSQGNSGANVLTF
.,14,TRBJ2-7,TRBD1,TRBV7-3,TGTGCCAGCAGCCCCACCGGACAGGGTTACGAGCAGTACTTC,CASSPTGQGYEQYF
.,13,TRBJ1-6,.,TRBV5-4,TGTGCCAGCAGCTTGGGGGGGGAATCACCCCTCCACTTT,CASSLGGESPLHF
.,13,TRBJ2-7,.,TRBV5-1,TGCGCCAGCAGCTACGGACAGACCTACGAGCAGTACTTC,CASSYGQTYEQYF
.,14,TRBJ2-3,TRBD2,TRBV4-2,TGTGCCAGCTCTAGCGGGAGCAGCACAGATACGCAGTATTTT,CASSSGSSTDTQYF
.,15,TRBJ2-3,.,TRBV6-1,TGTGCCAGCAGGAGAGGTGCTAGCGGCACAGATACGCAGTATTTT,CASRRGASGTDTQYF
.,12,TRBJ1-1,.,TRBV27,TGTGCCAGCAAGGACACCTACACTGAAGCTTTCTTT,CASKDTYTEAFF
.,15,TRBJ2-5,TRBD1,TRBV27,TGTGCCAGCAGTTTATCACAGGGGATGGCCGAGACCCAGTACTTC,CASSLSQGMAETQYF
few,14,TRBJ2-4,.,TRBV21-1,TGTGCCAGCAGTCTGCAGTGGCCCAAAAACATTCAGTACTTC,CASSLQWPKNIQYF
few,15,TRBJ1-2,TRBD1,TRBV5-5,TGTGCCAGCAGCTTGGGTGGGTACAGGGGCTATGGCTACACCTTC,CASSLGGYRGYGYTF
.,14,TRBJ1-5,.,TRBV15,TGTGCCACCAGCAGAGAGAGGCGCAATCAGCCCCAGCATTTT,CATSRERRNQPQHF
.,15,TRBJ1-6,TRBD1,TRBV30,TGTGCCTGGAGTCAGGACAGGCTAAGTCATTCACCCCTCCACTTT,CAWSQDRLSHSPLHF
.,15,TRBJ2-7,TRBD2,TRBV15,TGTGCCACCAGCGAAACCGGGACTAGCGAATACGAGCAGTACTTC,CATSETGTSEYEQYF
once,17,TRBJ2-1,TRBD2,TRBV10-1,TGCGCCAGCAGTGAGTTGACTAGCGGGAGGGCCTTGGGTGAGCAGTTCTTC,CASSELTSGRALGEQFF